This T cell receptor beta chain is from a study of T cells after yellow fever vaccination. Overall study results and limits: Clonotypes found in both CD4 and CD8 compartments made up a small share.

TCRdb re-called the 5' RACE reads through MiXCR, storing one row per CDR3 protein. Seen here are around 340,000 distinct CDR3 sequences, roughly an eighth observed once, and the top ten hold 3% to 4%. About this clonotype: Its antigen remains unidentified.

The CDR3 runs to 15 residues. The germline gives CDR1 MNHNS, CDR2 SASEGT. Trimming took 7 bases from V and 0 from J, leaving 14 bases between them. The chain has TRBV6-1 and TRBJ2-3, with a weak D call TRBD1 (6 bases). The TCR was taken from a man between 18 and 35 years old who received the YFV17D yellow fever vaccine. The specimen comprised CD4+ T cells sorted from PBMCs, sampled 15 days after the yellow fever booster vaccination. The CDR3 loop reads CASNRDTSSTDTQYF. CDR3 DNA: TGTGCCAGCAACCGGGACACCTCTAGCACAGATACGCAGTATTTT.